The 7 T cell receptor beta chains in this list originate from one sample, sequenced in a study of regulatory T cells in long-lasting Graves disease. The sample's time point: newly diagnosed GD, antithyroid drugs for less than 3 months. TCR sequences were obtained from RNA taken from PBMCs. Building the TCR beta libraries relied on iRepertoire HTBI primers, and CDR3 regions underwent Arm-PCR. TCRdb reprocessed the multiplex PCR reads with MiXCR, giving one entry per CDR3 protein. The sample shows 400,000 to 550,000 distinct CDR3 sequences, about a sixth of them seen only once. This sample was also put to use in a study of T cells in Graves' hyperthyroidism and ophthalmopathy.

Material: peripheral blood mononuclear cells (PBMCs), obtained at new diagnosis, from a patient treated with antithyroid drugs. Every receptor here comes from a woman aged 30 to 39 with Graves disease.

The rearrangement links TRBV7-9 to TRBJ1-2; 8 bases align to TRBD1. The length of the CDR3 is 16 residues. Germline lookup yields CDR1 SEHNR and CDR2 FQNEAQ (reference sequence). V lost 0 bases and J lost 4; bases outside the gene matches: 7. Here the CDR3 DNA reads TGTGCCAGCAGCTTAGCACCGGGACAGGTTACCTATGGCTACACCTTC. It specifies CASSLAPGQVTYGYTF.

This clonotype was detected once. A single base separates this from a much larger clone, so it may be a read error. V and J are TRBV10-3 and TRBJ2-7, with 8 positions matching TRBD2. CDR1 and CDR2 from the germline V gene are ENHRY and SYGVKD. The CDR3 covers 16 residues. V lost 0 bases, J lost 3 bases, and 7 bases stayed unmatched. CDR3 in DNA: TGTGCCATCAGTGAGTCAAAGGTAGCGGGATTCTACGAGCAGTACTTC. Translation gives CAISESKVAGFYEQYF.

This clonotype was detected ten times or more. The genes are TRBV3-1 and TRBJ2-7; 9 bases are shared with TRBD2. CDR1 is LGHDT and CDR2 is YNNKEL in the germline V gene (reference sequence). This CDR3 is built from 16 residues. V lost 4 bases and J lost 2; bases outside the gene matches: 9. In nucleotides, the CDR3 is TGTGCCAGCAGCCCAGACGCTAGCGGGAACGCCTACGAGCAGTACTTC. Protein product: CASSPDASGNAYEQYF.

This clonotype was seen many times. The CDR3 reads CASSLDSFRPYNEQFF. The CDR3 bases are TGTGCCAGCAGCCTCGACTCCTTCCGTCCTTACAATGAGCAGTTCTTC. The chain uses TRBV11-3 and TRBJ2-1; D remains unclear. V was pared by 5 bases and J by 4 bases, with 18 bases between. The germline gives CDR1 SGHNT, CDR2 YENEEA. The CDR3 runs 16 residues.

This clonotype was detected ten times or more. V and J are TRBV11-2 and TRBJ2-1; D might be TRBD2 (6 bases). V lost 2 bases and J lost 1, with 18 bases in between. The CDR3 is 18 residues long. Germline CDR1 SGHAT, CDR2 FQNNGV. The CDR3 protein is CASSLTWGLAGSYNEQFF. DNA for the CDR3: TGTGCCAGCAGCTTAACATGGGGGTTGGCGGGATCCTACAATGAGCAGTTCTTC.

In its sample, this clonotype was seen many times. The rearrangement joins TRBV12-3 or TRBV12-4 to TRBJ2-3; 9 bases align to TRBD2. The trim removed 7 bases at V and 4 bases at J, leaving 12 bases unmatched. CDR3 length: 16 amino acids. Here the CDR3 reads CASTTTPGLAPDTQYF. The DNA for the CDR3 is TGTGCCAGCACCACAACTCCGGGACTAGCTCCAGATACGCAGTATTTT.

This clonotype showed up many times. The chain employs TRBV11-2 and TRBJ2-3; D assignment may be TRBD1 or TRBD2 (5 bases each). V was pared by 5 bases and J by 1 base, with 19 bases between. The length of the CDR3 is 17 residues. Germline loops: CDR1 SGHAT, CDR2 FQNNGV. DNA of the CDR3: TGTGCCAGCAGCCCCCGAGGGGCGGCTGGAGGCACAGATACGCAGTATTTT. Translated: CASSPRGAAGGTDTQYF.